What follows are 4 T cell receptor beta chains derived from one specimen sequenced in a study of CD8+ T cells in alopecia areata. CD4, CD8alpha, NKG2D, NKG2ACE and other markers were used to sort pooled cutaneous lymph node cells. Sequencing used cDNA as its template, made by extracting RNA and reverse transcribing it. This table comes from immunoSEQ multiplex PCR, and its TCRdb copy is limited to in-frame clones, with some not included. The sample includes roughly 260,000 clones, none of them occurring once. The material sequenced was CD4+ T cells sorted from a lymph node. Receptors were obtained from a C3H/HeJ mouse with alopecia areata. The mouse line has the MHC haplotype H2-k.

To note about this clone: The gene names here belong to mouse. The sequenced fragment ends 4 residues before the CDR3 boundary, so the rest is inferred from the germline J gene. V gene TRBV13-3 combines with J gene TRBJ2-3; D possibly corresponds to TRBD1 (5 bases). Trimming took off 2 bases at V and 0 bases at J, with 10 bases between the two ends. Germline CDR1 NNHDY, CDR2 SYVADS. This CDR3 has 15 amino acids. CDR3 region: CASSETGTSAETLYF. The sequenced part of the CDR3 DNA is TGTGCCAGCAGTGAAACAGGAACTAGTGCAGAA.

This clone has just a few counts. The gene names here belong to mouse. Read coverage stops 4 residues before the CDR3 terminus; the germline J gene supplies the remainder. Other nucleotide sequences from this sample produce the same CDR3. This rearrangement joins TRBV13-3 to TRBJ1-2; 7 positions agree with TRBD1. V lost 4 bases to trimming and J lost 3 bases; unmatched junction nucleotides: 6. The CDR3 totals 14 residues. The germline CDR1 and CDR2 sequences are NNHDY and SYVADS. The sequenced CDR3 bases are TGTGCCAGCAGTTGGGACAGAGGGGACTCC. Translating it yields CASSWDRGDS. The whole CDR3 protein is CASSWDRGDSDYTF.

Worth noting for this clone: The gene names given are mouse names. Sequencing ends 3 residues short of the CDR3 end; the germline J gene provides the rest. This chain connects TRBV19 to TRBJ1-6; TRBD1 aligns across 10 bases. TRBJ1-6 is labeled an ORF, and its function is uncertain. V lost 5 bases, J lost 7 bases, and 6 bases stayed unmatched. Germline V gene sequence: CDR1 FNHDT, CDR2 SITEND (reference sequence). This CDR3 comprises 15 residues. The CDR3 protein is CASRSGQGRNSPLYF. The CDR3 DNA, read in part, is TGTGCCAGCAGATCGGGACAGGGGCGGAATTCGCCC.

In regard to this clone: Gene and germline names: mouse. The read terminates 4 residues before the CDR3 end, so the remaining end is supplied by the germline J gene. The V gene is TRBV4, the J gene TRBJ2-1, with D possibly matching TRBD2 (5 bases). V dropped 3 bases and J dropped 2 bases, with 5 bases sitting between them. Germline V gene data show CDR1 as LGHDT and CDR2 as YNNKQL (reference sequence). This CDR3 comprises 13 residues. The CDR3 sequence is CASSYWDYAEQFF. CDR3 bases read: TGTGCCAGCAGCTACTGGGACTATGCT.